The clone carrying this T cell receptor beta chain appeared a single time. The antigen is undetermined. A read error may be the cause here, since a much bigger clone is one base away. Amplifying TCR beta CDR3 involved multiplex PCR carried out with 32 V and 13 J primers. TCRdb reprocessed the multiplex PCR reads with MiXCR, giving one entry per CDR3 protein. This sample has 5,000 to 6,500 distinct CDR3 sequences, with roughly 23% found just once. This sample stems from a study of immune heterogeneity within non-small cell lung tumors. Study-wide results and limits: Recurrence of the same dominant CDR3 beta clonotypes was seen across tumor sites within a patient, and site-unique high-frequency clones were present alongside them.

Template came from bulk tumor genomic DNA, at 600 ng per sample. Doctors removed several biopsies from each primary tumor during surgery, keeping them far apart. The patients were newly diagnosed with non-small cell lung cancer, had not been treated, and had curative surgery. Sequenced: lung tumor tissue. This receptor was taken from a man aged 60-69 years with non-small cell lung cancer.

As DNA, the CDR3 is TGCGCCAGCAGCTTTATTTCATCCCAGAACACCGGGGAGCTGTTTTTT. Residues: CASSFISSQNTGELFF. This chain connects TRBV5-1 to TRBJ2-2, with D unclear. This CDR3 region has 16 residues. V was clipped by 2 bases and J by 1 base, with 12 bases between them. Germline CDR1 and CDR2: SGHRS and YFSETQ.